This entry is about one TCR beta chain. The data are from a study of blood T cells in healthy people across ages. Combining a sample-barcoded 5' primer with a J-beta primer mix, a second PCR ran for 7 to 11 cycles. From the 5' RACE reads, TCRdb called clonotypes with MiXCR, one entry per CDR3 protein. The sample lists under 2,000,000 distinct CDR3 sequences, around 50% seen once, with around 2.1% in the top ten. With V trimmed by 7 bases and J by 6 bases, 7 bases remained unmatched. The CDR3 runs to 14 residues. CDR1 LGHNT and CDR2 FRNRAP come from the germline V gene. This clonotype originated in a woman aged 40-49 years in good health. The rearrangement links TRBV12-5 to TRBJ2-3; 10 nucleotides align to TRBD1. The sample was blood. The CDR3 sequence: CASALGQGSDTQYF. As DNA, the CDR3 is TGTGCTAGTGCCCTGGGACAGGGGAGCGATACGCAGTATTTT. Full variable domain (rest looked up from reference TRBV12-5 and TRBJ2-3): DARVTQTPRHKVTEMGQEVTMRCQPILGHNTVFWYRQTMMQGLELLAYFRNRAPLDDSGMPKDRFSAEMPDATLATLKIQPSEPRDSAVYFCASALGQGSDTQYFGPGTRLTVL.